Only a few counts were recorded for the clone carrying this TCR beta chain. The antigen is undetermined. PCR amplification relied on 60 Vbeta primers (plus 13 Jbeta primers). Per the authors' pipeline: It was a later analysis that counted about 80 million unique TCR beta chains, of which some 9.9 million were shared. Sequencing was performed with immunoSEQ multiplex PCR; in TCRdb, only in-frame clones are kept and a portion is missing. That table supplies the V and J calls and clone size; D and trimming were determined from the DNA. Of over 55,000 clones in the sample, around two thirds were seen once. This sample is drawn from a study of cytomegalovirus exposure and HLA in healthy donors. CDR3 length equals 13 residues. Germline V lookup: CDR1 MGHRA, CDR2 YSYEKL. The J segment lost 6 bases and the V segment lost 1 base, leaving 2 bases of the junction unmatched. Regarding the study as a whole: The study flagged about 150 TCR beta chains as cytomegalovirus-associated. It emerged from a later analysis that several of the most significant clusters appeared to be linked to common viral pathogens.

The chain recombines TRBV4-1 with TRBJ1-2; the match to TRBD1 covers 7 bases. The sequenced sample consisted of PBMCs. The TCR sequence derives from a woman aged 45-65 years in good health and CMV-seropositive. CDR3 in amino acids: CASSQVQGNGYTF. CDR3 nucleotide sequence: TGCGCCAGCAGCCAAGTACAGGGGAATGGCTACACCTTC.